The clone carrying this T cell receptor beta chain was seen only a few times. Its antigen is undetermined. V lost 1 base, J lost 2 bases, and 12 bases lay in between. CDR3 length equals 14 residues. CDR1 SQVTM and CDR2 ANQGSEA come from the germline V gene. TCR cDNA libraries were made from RNA using a previously described, modified protocol. From the 5' RACE reads, TCRdb called clonotypes with MiXCR, one entry per CDR3 protein. The table has roughly 340,000 distinct CDR3 sequences, around 30% seen once. This record belongs to a study of identical twins' blood T cells. Study findings and constraints: Shared CDR3 clonotype counts between two donors mainly tracked the product of their cloneset sizes, twins included. Each donor's most abundant TCRbeta clonotypes shared more CDR3 sequences with her twin than unrelated donors.

This clonotype was sampled from a woman between 18 and 49 years old in good health. Sequenced material: PBMCs. The chain uses TRBV29-1 and TRBJ2-7, with D uncertain. CDR3 bases: TGCAGCGTTGAAGTCCGGACCCAAACCTACGAGCAGTACTTC. Protein: CSVEVRTQTYEQYF.